A single sample is the source of the 11 T cell receptor beta chains below, sequenced in a study of identifying expanded T cells in peripheral blood. The protocol was immunoSEQ multiplex PCR, while the TCRdb copy is restricted to in-frame clones and leaves out a portion. The sample has approximately 85,000 clones, roughly 91% seen once. The sample comprised blood. The receptors come from a person between 18 and 75 years old in good health.

The chain couples TRBV4-3 to TRBJ2-3, with 8 positions matching TRBD2. Germline V lookup: CDR1 LGHNA, CDR2 YSLEER. This CDR3 has 18 residues. Unmatched junction bases numbered 11, after V lost 0 bases and J lost 3 bases. The CDR3 bases are TGCGCCAGCAGCCAAGATCGCTTCGGGGGGGCCGTGACAGATACGCAGTATTTT. It translates to CASSQDRFGGAVTDTQYF.

The gene calls are TRBV5-1 and TRBJ2-3; D is perhaps TRBD1 or TRBD2 (5 bases each). The CDR3 spans 18 residues. The germline V gene encodes CDR1 SGHRS and CDR2 YFSETQ. V was cut by 1 base and J by 6 bases, with 24 bases left in between. CDR3 in DNA: TGCGCCAGCAGCTTGTTAGGCGTCGAGGGGATGCGCGGGGATACGCAGTATTTT. Amino acids: CASSLLGVEGMRGDTQYF.

The rearrangement joins TRBV28 to TRBJ2-5; 10 positions match TRBD2. V was pared by 2 bases and J by 2 bases, with 8 bases of the junction left unmatched. The CDR3 has 17 residues. CDR1 is MDHEN, CDR2 SYDVKM, per germline. DNA of the CDR3: TGTGCCAGCAGTTTAGTGGTAGCGGGGGGCCGTCAAGAGACCCAGTACTTC. Its translation: CASSLVVAGGRQETQYF. Full variable domain (rest looked up from reference TRBV28 and TRBJ2-5): DVKVTQSSRYLVKRTGEKVFLECVQDMDHENMFWYRQDPGLGLRLIYFSYDVKMKEKGDIPEGYSVSREKKERFSLILESASTNQTSMYLCASSLVVAGGRQETQYFGPGTRLLVL.

The chain carries TRBV7-2 and TRBJ1-1, with D uncertain. CDR1 is SGHTA, CDR2 FQGNSA, per germline. The V end was cut by 5 bases, the J end by 1 base, with 11 bases between. The CDR3 length is 14 residues. Written as DNA, the CDR3 is TGTGCCAGCAGCCCATCGCGGGGGAACACTGAAGCTTTCTTT. Its protein product is CASSPSRGNTEAFF.

The J gene is TRBJ1-5, the V gene TRBV11-2; a possible D gene is TRBD1 (6 bases). The CDR3 is 13 amino acids. Trimming removed 5 bases from V and 9 bases from J, with 14 bases in between. Germline loops: CDR1 SGHAT, CDR2 FQNNGV. The CDR3 DNA sequence: TGTGCCAGCAGCCGAGGGGGGGGAGGGCCCCAGCATTTT. Protein: CASSRGGGGPQHF.

This rearrangement joins TRBV5-1 to TRBJ2-5; a possible D gene is TRBD1 (5 bases). CDR1 and CDR2 (germline): SGHRS, YFSETQ. The CDR3 spans 14 residues. V was trimmed by 2 bases and J by 1 base, leaving 9 bases between them. DNA of the CDR3: TGCGCCAGCAGCTTCAGGGCTCCCCAAGAGACCCAGTACTTC. Its translation: CASSFRAPQETQYF. Full variable domain (remainder filled in from reference TRBV5-1 and TRBJ2-5): KAGVTQTPRYLIKTRGQQVTLSCSPISGHRSVSWYQQTPGQGLQFLFEYFSETQRNKGNFPGRFSGRQFSNSRSEMNVSTLELGDSALYLCASSFRAPQETQYFGPGTRLLVL.

At least ten counts were recorded for this clone. The V and J genes are TRBV4-2 and TRBJ2-1, with D possibly being TRBD2 (6 bases). This CDR3 has 15 amino acids. The germline V and J ends were trimmed by 1 base and 6 bases, with 13 bases remaining between them. The germline gives CDR1 LGHNA, CDR2 YNFKEQ. CDR3: CASSQGTGGVNEQFF. CDR3 sequence (DNA): TGTGCCAGCAGCCAAGGAACGGGCGGGGTCAATGAGCAGTTCTTC.

This clone was counted once. The chain has TRBV28 and TRBJ1-2; 8 bases agree with TRBD1. This CDR3 region has 18 residues. J was trimmed by 1 base and V by 3 bases; bases with no gene match: 13. CDR1 and CDR2 (germline): MDHEN, SYDVKM. CDR3 sequence: CASSLGGTGGHFNYGYTF. The CDR3 DNA reads TGTGCCAGCAGTTTGGGGGGGACAGGCGGGCACTTTAACTATGGCTACACCTTC.

Of note for this clone: One end of the junction varies from germline; a read error may be responsible. V is TRBV10-3 and J is TRBJ1-2; D remains ambiguous. Germline assignment: CDR1 ENHRY and CDR2 SYGVKD. The CDR3 totals 13 residues. This CDR3 reads CAIRELVVYGYTF. CDR3 DNA: TGTGCCATCAGGGAGTTGGTAGTGTATGGCTACACCTTC.

This clone has more than one count but fewer than ten. CDR3 nucleotide sequence: TGTGCCACCAGCAGAGATGAAGGGGGGTCAGCTTTCTTT. Protein sequence: CATSRDEGGSAFF. The V and J genes are TRBV15 and TRBJ1-1; weak D call: TRBD1 (6 bases). This CDR3 has 13 residues. Trimming pared 0 bases from V and 10 bases from J, leaving 12 bases between. Germline loops: CDR1 LNHNV, CDR2 YYDKDF (reference sequence). Complete variable domain (other parts from reference TRBV15 and TRBJ1-1): DAMVIQNPRYQVTQFGKPVTLSCSQTLNHNVMYWYQQKSSQAPKLLFHYYDKDFNNEADTPDNFQSRRPNTSFCFLDIRSPGLGDTAMYLCATSRDEGGSAFFGQGTRLTVV.

The CDR3 DNA is TGTGCCAGCAGCTTTGCAGGGTCCCGCGCCTACGAGCAGTACTTC. Translated, it gives CASSFAGSRAYEQYF. The chain uses TRBV5-5 and TRBJ2-7; perhaps TRBD1 as D (5 bases). The germline V and J ends were trimmed by 2 bases and 2 bases, with 14 bases remaining between them. There are 15 residues in the CDR3. Per germline, CDR1 SGHKS and CDR2 YYEKEE (reference sequence).